These 30 T cell receptor beta chains were all obtained from the same sample, sequenced in a study of cytomegalovirus exposure and HLA in healthy donors. Produced via immunoSEQ multiplex PCR; TCRdb's table is partial and in-frame only. The repertoire holds fewer than 120,000 clones, with 88% as singletons. The sample was PBMCs. These receptors were collected from a woman in her twenties or thirties in good health and CMV-seropositive.

This clone has only one observation. V and J are TRBV5-6 and TRBJ2-7; D is undetermined. This CDR3 region has 15 residues. CDR1 and CDR2 from the germline V gene are SGHDT and YYEEEE. With 0 bases removed from V and 2 bases from J, the gap between germline ends came to 12 bases. The CDR3 reads CASSLGPQETYEQYF. The DNA of the CDR3 is TGTGCCAGCAGCTTGGGACCTCAGGAAACCTACGAGCAGTACTTC.

The chain has TRBV9 and TRBJ2-3; 9 positions match TRBD2. The CDR3 totals 17 residues. Germline V gene data show CDR1 as SGDLS and CDR2 as YYNGEE. Losses at the gene ends were 3 bases for V and 3 bases for J; bases not matched to a gene: 11. CDR3 DNA sequence: TGTGCCAGCAGCGCATGGGACGGAGGACTAGCGACAGATACGCAGTATTTT. Translated, it gives CASSAWDGGLATDTQYF.

This clone was observed once. The chain is built from TRBV30 and TRBJ1-3; no definite D call. Germline V lookup: CDR1 GTSNPN, CDR2 SVGIG (reference sequence). The germline V and J ends were trimmed by 0 bases and 2 bases, with 5 bases remaining between them. CDR3 length: 13 residues. The CDR3 sequence: CAWSVLTGNTIYF. For the CDR3, the DNA is TGTGCCTGGAGTGTACTTACTGGAAACACCATATATTTT.

The DNA of the CDR3 is TGCGCCAGCAGCGGACAGGGTTGGGAGACTGAAGCTTTCTTT. Translated: CASSGQGWETEAFF. The chain links TRBV5-1 to TRBJ1-1; 8 bases map to TRBD1. Germline loops: CDR1 SGHRS, CDR2 YFSETQ. The length of the CDR3 is 14 residues. V dropped 4 bases and J dropped 5; count of bases not matched to a gene: 7.

The gene calls are TRBV7-9 and TRBJ1-2; TRBD1 agrees at 7 bases. V was pared by 6 bases and J by 7 bases, with 11 bases of the junction left unmatched. Germline V gene data show CDR1 as SEHNR and CDR2 as FQNEAQ (reference sequence). The CDR3 loop spans 14 amino acids. CDR3 in amino acids: CASRRDSIPSGYTF. As DNA, the CDR3 is TGTGCCAGCAGAAGGGACAGTATCCCTAGTGGCTACACCTTC.

The chain carries TRBV7-2 and TRBJ2-3; the match to TRBD2 covers 10 bases. This CDR3 has 16 amino acids. Losses at the gene ends were 5 bases for V and 3 bases for J; bases not matched to a gene: 8. Germline lookup yields CDR1 SGHTA and CDR2 FQGNSA. The CDR3 region is CASSPLGGLATDTQYF. DNA for the CDR3: TGTGCCAGCAGCCCCCTTGGGGGACTAGCGACAGATACGCAGTATTTT.

The genes are TRBV29-1 and TRBJ2-3; 10 bases line up with TRBD1. The CDR3 has 13 residues. Per the germline V gene, CDR1 is SQVTM and CDR2 is ANQGSEA. V lost 5 bases, J lost 4 bases, and 3 bases stayed unmatched. The CDR3 reads CSVKTGGADTQYF. The CDR3 DNA follows: TGCAGCGTTAAGACAGGGGGCGCAGATACGCAGTATTTT.

The rearrangement links TRBV29-1 to TRBJ2-1; 8 positions match TRBD2. This CDR3 has 13 residues. V lost 6 bases to trimming and J lost 8 bases; unmatched junction nucleotides: 9. CDR1 SQVTM and CDR2 ANQGSEA come from the germline V gene. The CDR3 is CSVASGGEYEQFF. The DNA for the CDR3 is TGCAGCGTCGCCTCGGGGGGGGAGTATGAGCAGTTCTTC.

This clone has just a few counts. CDR3: CASSVSRYGYTF. The CDR3 DNA follows: TGTGCCAGCAGCGTCTCACGGTATGGCTACACCTTC. The rearrangement links TRBV9 to TRBJ1-2; D gene ambiguous. Trimming took 2 bases from V and 5 from J, leaving 7 bases between them. This CDR3 has 12 residues. CDR1 is SGDLS, CDR2 YYNGEE, per germline.

V is TRBV2 and J is TRBJ1-1, with D unclear. There are 13 residues in the CDR3. CDR1 and CDR2 (germline): SNHLY, FYNNEI. V shed 6 bases and J shed 2 bases, with 10 bases lying between them. The CDR3 coding sequence is TGTGCCAGCAGCTACCGATCCAACACTGAAGCTTTCTTT. It encodes CASSYRSNTEAFF.

This chain uses TRBV10-3 with TRBJ1-1, with D possibly being TRBD1 (6 bases). Per the germline V gene, CDR1 is ENHRY and CDR2 is SYGVKD. V was pared by 4 bases and J by 4 bases, with 16 bases between. This CDR3 is built from 15 residues. CDR3 protein: CAISGQVLWGTEAFF. The CDR3 bases are TGTGCCATCAGTGGACAGGTCTTATGGGGCACTGAAGCTTTCTTT.

This chain connects TRBV4-3 to TRBJ2-7, with 12 bases identical to TRBD2. V was clipped by 3 bases and J by 3 bases; unmatched bases: 3. From germline, CDR1 is LGHNA and CDR2 YSLEER. This CDR3 has 15 residues. CDR3 region: CASSHLLAGGYEQYF. The CDR3 region has the DNA TGCGCCAGCAGCCATCTACTAGCGGGAGGCTACGAGCAGTACTTC.

V is TRBV30 and J is TRBJ1-5; TRBD1 aligns across 7 bases. The V gene end was trimmed by 2 bases and the J gene end by 1 base; junction bases not matched to a gene: 5. From germline, CDR1 is GTSNPN and CDR2 SVGIG (reference sequence). CDR3 length equals 15 residues. CDR3 in amino acids: CAWSSGGGSNQPQHF. The CDR3 coding sequence is TGTGCCTGGAGTTCAGGGGGAGGAAGCAATCAGCCCCAGCATTTT.

The chain combines TRBV4-2 with TRBJ2-2; TRBD2 aligns across 8 bases. CDR3 length equals 17 residues. The V and J ends lost 4 bases and 2 bases, in that order; junction bases with no gene match: 9. CDR1 and CDR2 from the germline V gene are LGHNA and YNFKEQ. The CDR3 reads CASSPFPIAGNTGELFF. In DNA, the CDR3 is TGTGCCAGCAGCCCCTTCCCCATAGCGGGAAACACCGGGGAGCTGTTTTTT.

This chain links TRBV20-1 with TRBJ2-5; no firm D call. The CDR3 has 11 residues. The germline V gene has CDR1 DFQATT and CDR2 SNEGSKA (reference sequence). Trimming pared 8 bases from V and 1 base from J, leaving 8 bases between. This chain's CDR3 is CSPGSQETQYF. The CDR3 DNA reads as TGCAGTCCAGGTTCCCAAGAGACCCAGTACTTC.

The rearrangement joins TRBV6-6 to TRBJ2-7; 15 bases map to TRBD2. Germline V gene lookup returns CDR1 MNHNY and CDR2 SVGAGI (reference sequence). CDR3 length equals 14 residues. The V gene end was trimmed by 7 bases and the J gene end by 6 bases; junction bases not matched to a gene: 4. CDR3 amino acids: CASNPGLAGGEQYF. DNA for the CDR3: TGTGCCAGCAATCCGGGACTAGCGGGAGGCGAGCAGTACTTC.

V and J are TRBV7-6 and TRBJ2-1; D uncertain. The germline CDR1 and CDR2 sequences are SGHVS and FNYEAQ. Trimming removed 4 bases at V and 11 bases at J, with 18 bases between. This CDR3 comprises 14 residues. The CDR3 loop is CASSSALGSPKQFF. The CDR3 nucleotides read TGTGCCAGCAGCTCCGCGCTGGGCTCGCCCAAGCAGTTCTTC.

The gene calls are TRBV29-1 and TRBJ1-3; D remains unclear. The CDR3 has 12 residues. Per germline, CDR1 SQVTM and CDR2 ANQGSEA. Trimming took 4 bases from V and 3 from J, leaving 7 bases between them. The CDR3 region has the DNA TGCAGCGTTGTTCTAGGTGGAAACACCATATATTTT. It encodes CSVVLGGNTIYF.

The gene calls are TRBV19 and TRBJ1-5; 8 bases match TRBD1. In germline, CDR1 is LNHDA, CDR2 SQIVND (reference sequence). After removal of 2 bases from V and 0 bases from J, the junction contained 12 bases not matched to a gene. The CDR3 has 19 amino acids. CDR3 DNA sequence: TGTGCCAGTAGTATACGGCCGGGGGGACAGGTAATTAGCAATCAGCCCCAGCATTTT. This encodes CASSIRPGGQVISNQPQHF.

The rearrangement joins TRBV4-2 to TRBJ2-3; 9 bases are a match to TRBD2. Trimming removed 2 bases from V and 3 bases from J; junction bases left unmatched: 9. This CDR3 contains 17 residues. CDR1 is LGHNA, CDR2 YNFKEQ, per germline. The CDR3 coding sequence is TGTGCCAGCAGCCAACTTCAAGCGGGAGGAAGAACAGATACGCAGTATTTT. It encodes CASSQLQAGGRTDTQYF.

The chain couples TRBV10-3 to TRBJ2-6, with D possibly being TRBD1 (5 bases). In germline, CDR1 is ENHRY, CDR2 SYGVKD. The CDR3 consists of 19 residues. V was trimmed by 4 bases and J by 0 bases, leaving 19 bases between them. The CDR3 region has the DNA TGTGCCATCAGTGTCGGCAGGGTTTCCAAAGGCTCTGGGGCCAACGTCCTGACTTTC. Translating gives CAISVGRVSKGSGANVLTF.

The gene calls are TRBV4-1 and TRBJ1-2; TRBD1 matches 7 bases. The CDR3 totals 15 residues. Germline CDR1 reads MGHRA; CDR2 reads YSYEKL. The V segment lost 4 bases and the J segment 4 bases; nucleotides outside the gene matches: 9. The DNA for the CDR3 is TGCGCCAGCAGCCTGGGACAGATGGCGACCTATGGCTACACCTTC. Protein sequence: CASSLGQMATYGYTF.

The chain couples TRBV5-1 to TRBJ2-3; 9 bases are a match to TRBD1. After removal of 0 bases from V and 1 base from J, the junction contained 0 bases not matched to a gene. Germline loops: CDR1 SGHRS, CDR2 YFSETQ. The CDR3 contains 15 residues. The CDR3 DNA reads as TGCGCCAGCAGCTTGGGGGACAGGGGCACAGATACGCAGTATTTT. As protein: CASSLGDRGTDTQYF.

The chain uses TRBV11-2 and TRBJ2-7, with TRBD1 matching 8 bases. V lost 4 bases to trimming and J lost 6 bases; unmatched junction nucleotides: 8. CDR3 length equals 14 residues. Germline V gene lookup returns CDR1 SGHAT and CDR2 FQNNGV. DNA for the CDR3: TGTGCCAGCAGCTCGGGACAGGTCTCTGGCGAGCAGTACTTC. Its protein is CASSSGQVSGEQYF.

The CDR3 nucleotides are TGTGCCAGCAGCTTACAGGGGCAGGATGGCTACACCTTC. This encodes CASSLQGQDGYTF. This sequence joins TRBV5-4 and TRBJ1-2; 7 nucleotides line up with TRBD1. Germline trimming cut 2 bases from V and 6 bases from J; bases unmatched to any gene: 4. CDR1 and CDR2 from the germline V gene are SGHNT and YYREEE (reference sequence). The CDR3 extends over 13 amino acids.

This clone was counted a few times. This chain connects TRBV6-4 to TRBJ1-5; perhaps TRBD1 as D (5 bases). V was shortened by 6 bases and J by 5 bases, with 17 bases between the two germline ends. This CDR3 has 15 amino acids. Germline V gene data show CDR1 as MRHNA and CDR2 as SNTAGT. Here the CDR3 reads CASSLNGGADQPQHF. CDR3 nucleotide sequence: TGTGCCAGCAGCCTGAATGGAGGGGCAGATCAGCCCCAGCATTTT.

The CDR3 is CASSLAQETQYF. The CDR3 DNA reads as TGTGCCAGCAGCTTAGCGCAGGAGACCCAGTACTTC. The chain couples TRBV7-2 to TRBJ2-5; D gene uncertain. V lost 0 bases and J 5 bases, leaving 4 bases between the germline ends. The CDR3 runs 12 residues. CDR1 and CDR2 from the germline V gene are SGHTA and FQGNSA. Supplemented by reference TRBV7-2 and TRBJ2-5, the full variable domain reads GAGVSQSPSNKVTEKGKDVELRCDPISGHTALYWYRQSLGQGLEFLIYFQGNSAPDKSGLPSDRFSAERTGGSVSTLTIQRTQQEDSAVYLCASSLAQETQYFGPGTRLLVL.

The J gene is TRBJ2-6, the V gene TRBV30; D remains ambiguous. Germline V gene sequence: CDR1 GTSNPN, CDR2 SVGIG (reference sequence). Between the trimmed V and J ends, which lost 2 bases and 4 bases, there was a span of 6 bases. The CDR3 extends over 13 amino acids. The CDR3 coding sequence is TGTGCCTGGAGTTGGGCAGGGGCCAACGTCCTGACTTTC. Translation gives CAWSWAGANVLTF.

This chain uses TRBV7-3 with TRBJ2-2; TRBD2 aligns across 7 bases. Germline V lookup: CDR1 SGHTA, CDR2 FQGTGA. The CDR3 runs to 16 residues. V gave up 4 bases and J gave up 3 bases; unmatched junction bases: 8. The DNA for the CDR3 is TGTGCCAGCAGCTCCCAGGCTAGCGGCCACACCGGGGAGCTGTTTTTT. Protein product: CASSSQASGHTGELFF.

This clone has a handful of counts. This chain uses TRBV6-6 with TRBJ2-3; TRBD1 is a possible D gene (6 bases). Deletions cut 4 bases from V and 6 bases from J, with 11 bases between. The CDR3 has 13 amino acids. Germline-derived CDR1 and CDR2 are MNHNY and SVGAGI (reference sequence). The CDR3 is CASSSRDTDTQYF. The CDR3, as DNA: TGTGCCAGCAGTTCGAGGGACACCGATACGCAGTATTTT.